A selection of T cell receptor beta chains follows, all from one sample in a study of blood T cell repertoires in COVID-19. This table comes from immunoSEQ multiplex PCR, and its TCRdb copy is limited to in-frame clones, with some not included. Here the sample spans 110,000 to 150,000 clones, 80% to 90% being singletons. What was sequenced was peripheral blood. The receptors come from a man aged 60 to 75 with active or convalescent COVID-19. CDR3s include the opening cysteine and the closing phenylalanine or tryptophan.

>TRBJ2-5|TRBV7-2
CASSKGLAKETQYF
>TRBJ2-7|TRBV18
CASSPGQGLHEQYF
>TRBJ1-5|TRBV29-1
CSAGQGNQPQHF
>TRBJ2-3|TRBV24-1
CATSDPGGTSTDTQYF
>TRBJ2-7|TRBV7-9
CASNLAGAYEQYF
>TRBJ2-7|TRBV9
CASSVGGQLYEQYF
>TRBJ2-1|TRBV19
CASSMGGSYNEQFF
>TRBJ2-2|TRBV2
CASGGVQNTGELFF
>TRBJ2-5|TRBV7-2
CASSLRETGGMETQYF
>TRBJ2-5|TRBV6-5
CASSLNRGNQETQYF
>TRBJ2-7|TRBV7-2
CASSLFLGAGEQYF